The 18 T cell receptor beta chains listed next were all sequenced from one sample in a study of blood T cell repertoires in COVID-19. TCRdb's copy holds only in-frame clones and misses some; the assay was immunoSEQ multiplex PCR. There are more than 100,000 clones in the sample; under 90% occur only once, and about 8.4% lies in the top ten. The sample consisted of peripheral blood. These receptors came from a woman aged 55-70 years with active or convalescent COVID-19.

In nucleotides, the CDR3 is TGTGCCAGCAGTTTACGGACAGGGGGTGGCACTGAAGCTTTCTTT. Translation gives CASSLRTGGGTEAFF. The chain has TRBV27 and TRBJ1-1; 10 bases match TRBD1. The germline V gene encodes CDR1 MNHEY and CDR2 SMNVEV (reference sequence). The CDR3 sequence is 15 residues long. V was pared by 2 bases and J by 4 bases, with 4 bases of the junction left unmatched.

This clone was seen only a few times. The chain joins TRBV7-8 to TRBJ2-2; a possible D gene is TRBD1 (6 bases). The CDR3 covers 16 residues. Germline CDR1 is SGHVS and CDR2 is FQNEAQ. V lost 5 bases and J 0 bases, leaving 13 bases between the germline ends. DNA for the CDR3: TGTGCCAGCAGCGGCAGGACAGCGCCGAACACCGGGGAGCTGTTTTTT. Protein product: CASSGRTAPNTGELFF.

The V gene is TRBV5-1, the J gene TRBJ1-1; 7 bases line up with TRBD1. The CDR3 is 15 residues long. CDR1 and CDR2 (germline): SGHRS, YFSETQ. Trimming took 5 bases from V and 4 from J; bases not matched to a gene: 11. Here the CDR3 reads CASSTGAQGVTEAFF. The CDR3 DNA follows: TGCGCCAGCAGTACAGGGGCCCAGGGGGTCACTGAAGCTTTCTTT.

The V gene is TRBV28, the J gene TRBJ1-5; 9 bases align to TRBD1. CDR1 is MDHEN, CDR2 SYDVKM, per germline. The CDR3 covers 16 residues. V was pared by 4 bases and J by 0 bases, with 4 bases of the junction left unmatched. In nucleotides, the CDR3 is TGTGCCAGCAGTTCTCCGGGACAGGGTAGCAATCAGCCCCAGCATTTT. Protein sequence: CASSSPGQGSNQPQHF.

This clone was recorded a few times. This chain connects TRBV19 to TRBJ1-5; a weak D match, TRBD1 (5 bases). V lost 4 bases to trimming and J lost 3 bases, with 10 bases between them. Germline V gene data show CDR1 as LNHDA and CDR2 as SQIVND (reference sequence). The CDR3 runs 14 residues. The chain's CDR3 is CASSTRVVNQPQHF. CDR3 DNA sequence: TGTGCCAGTAGTACCAGGGTCGTCAATCAGCCCCAGCATTTT.

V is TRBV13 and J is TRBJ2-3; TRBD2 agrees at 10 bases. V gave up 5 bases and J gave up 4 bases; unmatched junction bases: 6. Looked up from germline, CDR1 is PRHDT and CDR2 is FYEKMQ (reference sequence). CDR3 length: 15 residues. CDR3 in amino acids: CASSRRTSGADTQYF. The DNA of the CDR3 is TGTGCCAGCAGCCGGCGGACTAGCGGCGCAGATACGCAGTATTTT.

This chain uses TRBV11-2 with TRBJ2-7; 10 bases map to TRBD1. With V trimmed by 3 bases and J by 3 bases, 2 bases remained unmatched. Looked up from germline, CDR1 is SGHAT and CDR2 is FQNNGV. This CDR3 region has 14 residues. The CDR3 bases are TGTGCCAGCAGCTTGGGACAGGGGATCTACGAGCAGTACGTC. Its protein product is CASSLGQGIYEQYV.

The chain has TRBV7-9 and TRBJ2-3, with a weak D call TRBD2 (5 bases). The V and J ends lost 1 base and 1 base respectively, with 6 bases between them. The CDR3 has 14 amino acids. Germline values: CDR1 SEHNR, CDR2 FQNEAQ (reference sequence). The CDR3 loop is CASSLVGGTDTQYF. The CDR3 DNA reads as TGTGCCAGCAGCTTAGTCGGGGGCACAGATACGCAGTATTTT. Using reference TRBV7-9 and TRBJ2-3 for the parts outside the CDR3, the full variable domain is DTGVSQNPRHKITKRGQNVTFRCDPISEHNRLYWYRQTLGQGPEFLTYFQNEAQLEKSRLLSDRFSAERPKGSFSTLEIQRTEQGDSAMYLCASSLVGGTDTQYFGPGTRLTVL.

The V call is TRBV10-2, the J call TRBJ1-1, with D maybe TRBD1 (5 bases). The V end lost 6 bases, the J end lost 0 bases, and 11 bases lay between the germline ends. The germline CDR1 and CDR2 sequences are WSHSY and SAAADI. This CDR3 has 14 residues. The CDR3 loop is CASSLGHMNTEAFF. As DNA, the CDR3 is TGCGCCAGCAGCCTGGGGCATATGAACACTGAAGCTTTCTTT.

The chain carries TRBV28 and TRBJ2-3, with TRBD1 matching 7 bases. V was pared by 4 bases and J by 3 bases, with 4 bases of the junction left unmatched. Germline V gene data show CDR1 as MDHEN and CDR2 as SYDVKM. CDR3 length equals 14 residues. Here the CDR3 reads CASSSKTGTDTQYF. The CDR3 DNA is TGTGCCAGCAGTTCTAAGACAGGGACAGATACGCAGTATTTT.

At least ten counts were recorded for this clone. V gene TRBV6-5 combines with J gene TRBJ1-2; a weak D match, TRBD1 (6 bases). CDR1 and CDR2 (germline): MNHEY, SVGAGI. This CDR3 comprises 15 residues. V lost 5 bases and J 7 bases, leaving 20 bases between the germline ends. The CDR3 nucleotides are TGTGCCAGCAGTAAGGACAGATTATACCCATTTGGCTACACCTTC. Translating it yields CASSKDRLYPFGYTF.

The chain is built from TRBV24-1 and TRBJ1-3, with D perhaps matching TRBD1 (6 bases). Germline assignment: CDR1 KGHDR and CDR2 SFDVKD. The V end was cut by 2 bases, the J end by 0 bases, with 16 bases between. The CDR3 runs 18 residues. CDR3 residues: CATSDSEGGASSGNTIYF. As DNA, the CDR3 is TGTGCCACCAGTGATTCCGAAGGGGGGGCGAGCTCTGGAAACACCATATATTTT.

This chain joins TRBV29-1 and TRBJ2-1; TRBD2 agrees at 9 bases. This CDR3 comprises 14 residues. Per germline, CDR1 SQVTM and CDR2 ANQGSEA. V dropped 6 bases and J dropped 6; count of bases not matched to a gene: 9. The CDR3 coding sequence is TGCAGCGTCCCGTGGACTAGCGCGGGCAATGAGCAGTTCTTC. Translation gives CSVPWTSAGNEQFF.

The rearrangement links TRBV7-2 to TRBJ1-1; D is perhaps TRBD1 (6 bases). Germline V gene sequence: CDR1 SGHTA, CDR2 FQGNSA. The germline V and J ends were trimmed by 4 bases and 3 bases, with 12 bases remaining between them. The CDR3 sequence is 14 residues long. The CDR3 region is CASSSFSGDTEAFF. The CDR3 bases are TGTGCCAGCAGCTCGTTCTCAGGGGACACTGAAGCTTTCTTT.

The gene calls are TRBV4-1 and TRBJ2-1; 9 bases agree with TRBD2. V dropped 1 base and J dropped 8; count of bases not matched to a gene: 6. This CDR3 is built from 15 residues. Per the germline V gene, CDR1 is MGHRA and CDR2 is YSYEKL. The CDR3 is CASSQVNSGSYEQFF. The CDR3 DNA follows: TGCGCCAGCAGCCAAGTGAATAGCGGGAGCTATGAGCAGTTCTTC.

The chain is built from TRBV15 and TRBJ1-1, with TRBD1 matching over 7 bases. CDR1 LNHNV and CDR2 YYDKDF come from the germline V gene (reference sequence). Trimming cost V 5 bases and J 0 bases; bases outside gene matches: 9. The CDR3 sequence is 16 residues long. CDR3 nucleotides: TGTGCCACCAGCCCACAGGGGTTAACGGTGAACACTGAAGCTTTCTTT. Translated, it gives CATSPQGLTVNTEAFF.

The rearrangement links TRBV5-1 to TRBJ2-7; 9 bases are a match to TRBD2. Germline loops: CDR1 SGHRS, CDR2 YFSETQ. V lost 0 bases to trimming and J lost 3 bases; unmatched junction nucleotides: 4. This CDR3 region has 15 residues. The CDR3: CASSLGASGVYEQYV. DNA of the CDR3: TGCGCCAGCAGCTTGGGGGCTAGCGGGGTCTACGAGCAGTACGTC.

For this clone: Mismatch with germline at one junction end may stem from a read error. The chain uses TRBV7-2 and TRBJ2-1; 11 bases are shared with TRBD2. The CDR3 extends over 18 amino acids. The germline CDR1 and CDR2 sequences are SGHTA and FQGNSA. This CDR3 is CASTLGNAGLAEYNEQFF. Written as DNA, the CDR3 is TGTGCCAGCACCTTAGGGAACGCGGGACTAGCGGAATACAATGAGCAGTTCTTC.